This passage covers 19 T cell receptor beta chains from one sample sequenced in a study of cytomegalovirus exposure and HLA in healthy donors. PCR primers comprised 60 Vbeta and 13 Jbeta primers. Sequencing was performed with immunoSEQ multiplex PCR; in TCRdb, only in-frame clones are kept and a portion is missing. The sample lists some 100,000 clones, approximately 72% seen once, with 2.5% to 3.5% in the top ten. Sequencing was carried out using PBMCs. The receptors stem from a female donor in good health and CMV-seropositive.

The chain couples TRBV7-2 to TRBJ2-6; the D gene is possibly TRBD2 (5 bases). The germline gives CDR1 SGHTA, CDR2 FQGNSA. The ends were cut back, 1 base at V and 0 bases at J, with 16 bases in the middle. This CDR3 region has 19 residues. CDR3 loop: CASSLGPGFQSSGANVLTF. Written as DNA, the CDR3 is TGTGCCAGCAGCTTAGGACCGGGGTTCCAGAGCTCTGGGGCCAACGTCCTGACTTTC. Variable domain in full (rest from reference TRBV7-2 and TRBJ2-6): GAGVSQSPSNKVTEKGKDVELRCDPISGHTALYWYRQSLGQGLEFLIYFQGNSAPDKSGLPSDRFSAERTGGSVSTLTIQRTQQEDSAVYLCASSLGPGFQSSGANVLTFGAGSRLTVL.

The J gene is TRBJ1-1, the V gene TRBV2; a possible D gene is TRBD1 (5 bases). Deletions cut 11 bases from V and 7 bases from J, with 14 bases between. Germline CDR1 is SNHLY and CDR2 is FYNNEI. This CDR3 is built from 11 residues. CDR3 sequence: CAGGTTIEAFF. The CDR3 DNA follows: TGTGCCGGCGGGACGACGATTGAAGCTTTCTTT.

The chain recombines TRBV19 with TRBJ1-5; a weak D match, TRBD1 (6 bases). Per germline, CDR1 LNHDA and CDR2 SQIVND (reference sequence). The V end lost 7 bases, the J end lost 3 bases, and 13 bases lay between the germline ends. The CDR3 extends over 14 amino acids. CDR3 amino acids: CASNLQGPNQPQHF. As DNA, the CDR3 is TGTGCCAGTAATCTACAGGGACCCAATCAGCCCCAGCATTTT.

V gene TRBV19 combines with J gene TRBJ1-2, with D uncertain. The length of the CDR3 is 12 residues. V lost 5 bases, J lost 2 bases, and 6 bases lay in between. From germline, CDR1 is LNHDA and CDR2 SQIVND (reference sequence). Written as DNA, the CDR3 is TGTGCCAGTAGTCCTCAGAACTATGGCTACACCTTC. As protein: CASSPQNYGYTF.

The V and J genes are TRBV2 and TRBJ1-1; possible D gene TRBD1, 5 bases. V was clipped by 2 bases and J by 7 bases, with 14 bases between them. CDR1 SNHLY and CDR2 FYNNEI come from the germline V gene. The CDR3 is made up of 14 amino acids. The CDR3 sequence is CASSERGFDSEAFF. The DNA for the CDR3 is TGTGCCAGCAGTGAAAGGGGTTTCGATAGTGAAGCTTTCTTT.

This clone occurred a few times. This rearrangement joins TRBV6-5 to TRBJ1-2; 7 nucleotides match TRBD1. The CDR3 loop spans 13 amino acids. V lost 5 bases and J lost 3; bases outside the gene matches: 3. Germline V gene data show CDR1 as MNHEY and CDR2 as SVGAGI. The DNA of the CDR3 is TGTGCCAGCAGTGCCGACAGGGACTATGGCTACACCTTC. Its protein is CASSADRDYGYTF.

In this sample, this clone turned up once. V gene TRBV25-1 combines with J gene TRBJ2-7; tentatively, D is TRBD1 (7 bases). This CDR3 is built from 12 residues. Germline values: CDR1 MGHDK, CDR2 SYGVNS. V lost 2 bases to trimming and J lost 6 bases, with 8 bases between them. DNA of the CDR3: TGTGCCAGCAGTGAACAGGGGGGCGAGCAGTACTTC. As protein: CASSEQGGEQYF.

The CDR3 DNA is TGTGCCAGCAGTCCCCTAGCGCCGTCGACCCAGTACTTC. This translates into CASSPLAPSTQYF. This chain joins TRBV28 and TRBJ2-5; D may be TRBD2 (6 bases). This CDR3 has 13 residues. Germline V gene sequence: CDR1 MDHEN, CDR2 SYDVKM. V was shortened by 5 bases and J by 7 bases, with 14 bases between the two germline ends.

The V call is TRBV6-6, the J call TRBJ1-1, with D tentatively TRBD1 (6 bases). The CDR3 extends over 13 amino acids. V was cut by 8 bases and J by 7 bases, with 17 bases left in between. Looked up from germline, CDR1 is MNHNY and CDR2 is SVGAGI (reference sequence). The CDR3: CASQFGGAGEAFF. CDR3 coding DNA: TGTGCCAGCCAGTTTGGGGGGGCTGGTGAAGCTTTCTTT.

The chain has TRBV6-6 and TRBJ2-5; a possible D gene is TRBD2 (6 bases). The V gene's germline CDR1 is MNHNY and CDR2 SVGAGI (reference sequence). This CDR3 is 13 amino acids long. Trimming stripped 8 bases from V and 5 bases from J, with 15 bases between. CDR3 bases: TGTGCCAGCTTACATGCGGGGACCGAGACCCAGTACTTC. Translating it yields CASLHAGTETQYF.

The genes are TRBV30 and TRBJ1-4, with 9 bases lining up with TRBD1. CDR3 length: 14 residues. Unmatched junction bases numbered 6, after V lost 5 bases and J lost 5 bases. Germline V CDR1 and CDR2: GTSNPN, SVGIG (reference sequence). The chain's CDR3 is CAWATGGGNEKLFF. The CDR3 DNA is TGTGCCTGGGCGACAGGGGGAGGGAATGAAAAACTGTTTTTT.

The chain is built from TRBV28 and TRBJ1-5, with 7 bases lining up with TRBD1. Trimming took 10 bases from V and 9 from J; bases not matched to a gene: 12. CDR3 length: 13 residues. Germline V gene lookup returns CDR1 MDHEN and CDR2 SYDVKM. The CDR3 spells CATGGRPRGPQHF. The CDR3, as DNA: TGTGCCACAGGGGGGCGGCCCCGGGGGCCCCAGCATTTT.

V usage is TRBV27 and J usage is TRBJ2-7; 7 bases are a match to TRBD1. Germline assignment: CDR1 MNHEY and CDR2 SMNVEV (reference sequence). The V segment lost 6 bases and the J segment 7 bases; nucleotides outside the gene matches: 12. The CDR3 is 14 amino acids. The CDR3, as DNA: TGTGCCAGCAGGTACAGGGGCCCTGCGCGGGAGCAGTACTTC. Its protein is CASRYRGPAREQYF.

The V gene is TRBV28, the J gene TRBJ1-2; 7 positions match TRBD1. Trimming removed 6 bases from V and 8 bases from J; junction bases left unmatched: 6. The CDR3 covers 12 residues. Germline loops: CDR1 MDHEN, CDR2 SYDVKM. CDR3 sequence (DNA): TGTGCCAGCAGGATACAGGGGAGAGGCTACACCTTC. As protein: CASRIQGRGYTF.

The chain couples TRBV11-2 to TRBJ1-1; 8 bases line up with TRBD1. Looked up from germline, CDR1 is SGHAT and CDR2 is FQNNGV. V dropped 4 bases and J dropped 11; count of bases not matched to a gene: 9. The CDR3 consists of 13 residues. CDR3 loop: CASSSTGQGQAFF. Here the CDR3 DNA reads TGTGCCAGCAGCTCCACTGGACAGGGACAGGCTTTCTTT.

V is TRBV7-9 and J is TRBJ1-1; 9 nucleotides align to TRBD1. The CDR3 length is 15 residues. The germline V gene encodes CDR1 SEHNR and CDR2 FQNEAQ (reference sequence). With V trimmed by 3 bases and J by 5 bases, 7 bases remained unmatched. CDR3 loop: CASSLGQGGLTEAFF. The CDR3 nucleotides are TGTGCCAGCAGCTTGGGACAGGGTGGACTTACTGAAGCTTTCTTT.

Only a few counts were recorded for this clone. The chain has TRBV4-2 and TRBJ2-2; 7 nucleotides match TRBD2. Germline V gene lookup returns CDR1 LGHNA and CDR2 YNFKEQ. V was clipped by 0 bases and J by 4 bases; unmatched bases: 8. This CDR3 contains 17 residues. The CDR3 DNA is TGTGCCAGCAGCCAAGACAGGGACTACCTTGGCACCGGGGAGCTGTTTTTT. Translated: CASSQDRDYLGTGELFF.

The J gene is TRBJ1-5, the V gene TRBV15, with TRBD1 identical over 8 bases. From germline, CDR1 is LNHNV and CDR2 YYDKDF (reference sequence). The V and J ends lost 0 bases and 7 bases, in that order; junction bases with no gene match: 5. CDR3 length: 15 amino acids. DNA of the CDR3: TGTGCCACCAGCAGAGAAAGGACAGGGCACCAGCCCCAGCATTTT. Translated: CATSRERTGHQPQHF. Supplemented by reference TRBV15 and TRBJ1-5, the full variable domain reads DAMVIQNPRYQVTQFGKPVTLSCSQTLNHNVMYWYQQKSSQAPKLLFHYYDKDFNNEADTPDNFQSRRPNTSFCFLDIRSPGLGDTAMYLCATSRERTGHQPQHFGDGTRLSIL.

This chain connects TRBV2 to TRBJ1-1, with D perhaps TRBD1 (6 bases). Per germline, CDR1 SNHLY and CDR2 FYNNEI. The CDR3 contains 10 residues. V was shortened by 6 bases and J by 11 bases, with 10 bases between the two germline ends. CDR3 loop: CASRAGVAFF. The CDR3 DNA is TGTGCCAGCAGAGCAGGGGTCGCTTTCTTT.